The next 7 T cell receptor beta chains were all read from a single sample in a study of blood T cells in healthy people across ages. A sample-barcoded 5' primer and a J-beta primer mix were used in a second PCR of roughly 7 to 11 cycles. MiXCR, run by TCRdb on the 5' RACE reads, gives a single entry per CDR3 protein. The sample lists some 710,000 distinct CDR3 sequences, roughly 20% occurring once. The sequencing input was blood. The receptors originated from a man between 65 and 85 years old in good health.

V is TRBV7-9 and J is TRBJ2-7, with D maybe TRBD2 (6 bases). The DNA matches TRBJ2-1 better at its end, which makes the J call doubtful. CDR1 is SEHNR and CDR2 is FQNEAQ in the germline V gene (reference sequence). CDR3 length equals 16 residues. For the CDR3, the DNA is TGTGCCAGCAGCTCATACCCGGGACTCGCACTCAATGAGCAGTTCTTC. The encoded protein is CASSSYPGLALNEQFF.

The chain is built from TRBV5-1 and TRBJ1-4; a weak D match, TRBD1 (5 bases). The CDR3 is 15 amino acids. Germline V gives CDR1 SGHRS, CDR2 YFSETQ. Trimming left V 4 bases short and J 2 bases short, with 12 bases between. DNA for the CDR3: TGCGCCAGCAGCGGTCCAGGGTCGACTAATGAAAAACTGTTTTTT. Residues: CASSGPGSTNEKLFF.

V and J are TRBV3-1 and TRBJ2-3, with D possibly called TRBD1 or TRBD2 (5 bases each). There are 14 residues in the CDR3. Germline V gene lookup returns CDR1 LGHDT and CDR2 YNNKEL (reference sequence). V was trimmed by 0 bases and J by 2 bases, leaving 6 bases between them. CDR3: CASSQDGTTDTQYF. Here the CDR3 DNA reads TGTGCCAGCAGCCAAGATGGGACCACAGATACGCAGTATTTT.

This clonotype was seen only a few times. V gene TRBV11-1 combines with J gene TRBJ2-5, with 7 bases matching TRBD2. The DNA end favors TRBJ2-1, so the J call may be wrong. Germline CDR1 and CDR2: SGHAT and FQDESV (reference sequence). The CDR3 covers 15 residues. The CDR3 sequence is CASSSTGTKLEEQFF. The CDR3 DNA follows: TGTGCCAGCAGTTCAACCGGGACTAAACTGGAGGAGCAGTTCTTC.

This clonotype has more than one count but fewer than ten. Here the CDR3 DNA reads TGCAGCGTGGGGGACAGGGGCTATGGCTACACCTTC. Protein: CSVGDRGYGYTF. This chain links TRBV29-1 with TRBJ1-2; 10 bases match TRBD1. Germline CDR1 is SQVTM and CDR2 is ANQGSEA. V trimming: 6 bases; J trimming: 4 bases; junction bases outside the gene matches: 2. This CDR3 is built from 12 residues.

In DNA, the CDR3 is TGCAGTGCCCCGGGTCGGAGGGGTGGTCAAGAGACCCAGTACTTC. This translates into CSAPGRRGGQETQYF. J is TRBJ2-5 and V is TRBV20-1, with a possible D match to TRBD2 (6 bases). Deletions cut 6 bases from V and 2 bases from J, with 19 bases between. The CDR3 length is 15 residues. Per the germline V gene, CDR1 is DFQATT and CDR2 is SNEGSKA (reference sequence).

The chain carries TRBV5-1 and TRBJ2-3; D uncertain. The J call is uncertain, as TRBJ1-5 better fits the DNA end. This CDR3 contains 15 residues. CDR1 and CDR2 from the germline V gene are SGHRS and YFSETQ. The CDR3 DNA reads TGCGCCAGCAGCTTGGGACGGACGGGCACAGATACGCAGCATTTT. Translation gives CASSLGRTGTDTQHF.